This T cell receptor (beta chain) was retrieved from a study of blood T cell repertoires in COVID-19 (dated by TCRdb to 2020 to 2022). Study-wide context: The collaborator samples originated in the United States, Italy and Spain and spanned the acute and convalescent phases of COVID-19. The prospective study material was composed of cDNA or gDNA derived from T cells, B-cell-depleted T cells, or PBMCs. Deeply sampled blood TCRbeta repertoires from subjects exposed to, actively infected with, or recovered from COVID-19 were included in the dataset. The repertoires were made available in a free public database intended to serve as a resource for research on the immune response to SARS-CoV-2. The samples were drawn from the first 160 participants of the ongoing ImmuneRACE study and from 1,254 subjects provided by 6 global collaborators. Nearly every sample came with metadata listing a de-identified subject ID, COVID-19 status, age in years and sex. Where available, HLA class I and class II types were obtained from metadata supplied by the sample provider rather than from assay-based typing.

TCRbeta CDR3 regions were amplified from genomic DNA using the immunoSEQ Assay, a bias-controlled multiplex PCR. The original pipeline was this. Within the assay, amplification of reference gene primers was used to estimate how many nucleated cells each sample contained. To quantify the absolute abundance of each unique TCRbeta CDR3 rearrangement, sequence reads were collapsed and filtered. For each sample, productive Simpson clonality was calculated as the square root of Simpson's diversity index over productive rearrangements. As stored in TCRdb, this immuneACCESS dataset retains in-frame rearrangements with V and J assigned. A fraction of the clones does not appear; measured against another copy, unresolved V genes explain less than half of the discrepancy, and the remainder lacks a known reason. From that table come the V and J calls and clone size; the DNA was used to work out D and trimming. Here the sample has roughly 300,000 clones; about nine tenths occur a single time. The top ten clones comprise around 1.1% of the sample.

About this clone itself: The antigen this receptor binds is unknown. Base qualities are not provided; no much larger clone lies one nucleotide away.

Enrolling through a virtual design, the prospective study's participants ranged in age from roughly 18 to 95 years and lived across about two dozen United States geographic areas. Cohort assignment in the prospective study relied on participant-reported clinical history from a screening survey and a study questionnaire. For ImmuneRACE Cohort 3, a participant was defined as recovered based on two consecutive negative NP/OP PCR tests, clearance by a healthcare professional, or resolution of symptoms. Each participant in the prospective study had whole blood, serum and a nasopharyngeal or oropharyngeal swab collected by mobile phlebotomists. Participants in the prospective study had the option to provide additional blood draws and questionnaires over an approximately two-month period. Before DNA extraction, blood samples from the prospective study were shipped at room temperature or frozen. V is shortened by 6 bases, J by 5 bases, and the region joining them spans 6 bases. The CDR3 holds 11 amino acids from the cysteine to the phenylalanine. Only the CDR3 region is kept as DNA, spanning 33 bases read in frame from base 1. CDR1 and CDR2 (MDHEN, SYDVKM) derive from the germline V gene.

Summary of the overall study and its limitations: How much clinical and demographic metadata was included differed by source and by participant, and the metadata was provided uncurated.

The TCR comes from a woman in her twenties or thirties who had recovered from COVID-19. The sequencing input was PBMCs or T cells enriched from blood (not recorded which). The rearrangement combines TRBV28 with TRBJ2-3; no D segment can be confidently identified. The CDR3 corresponds to CASRGEDTQYF. The nucleotide sequence is given as TGTGCCAGCAGGGGCGAAGATACGCAGTATTTT.